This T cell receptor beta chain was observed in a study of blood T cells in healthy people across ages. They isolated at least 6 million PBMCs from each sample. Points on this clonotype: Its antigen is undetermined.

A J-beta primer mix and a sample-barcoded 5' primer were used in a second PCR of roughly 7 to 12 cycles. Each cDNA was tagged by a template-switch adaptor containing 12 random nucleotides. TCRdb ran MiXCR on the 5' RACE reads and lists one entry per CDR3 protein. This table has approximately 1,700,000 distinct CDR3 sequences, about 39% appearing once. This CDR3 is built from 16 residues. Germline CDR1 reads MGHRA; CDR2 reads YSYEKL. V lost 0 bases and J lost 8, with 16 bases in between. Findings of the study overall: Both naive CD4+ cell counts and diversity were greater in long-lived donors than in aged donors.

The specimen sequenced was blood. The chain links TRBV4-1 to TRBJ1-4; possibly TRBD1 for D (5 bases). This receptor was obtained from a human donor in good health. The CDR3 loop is CASSQDPGRVGEKLFF. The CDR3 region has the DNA TGCGCCAGCAGCCAAGATCCGGGCAGGGTGGGCGAAAAACTGTTTTTT.